Shown below are 4 T cell receptor beta chains from a single sample sequenced in a study of blood T cell repertoires in COVID-19. The repertoire was sequenced with immunoSEQ multiplex PCR; TCRdb's copy has only in-frame clones and lacks some. In the table there are approximately 140,000 clones, roughly 87% of which are singletons. What was sequenced was peripheral blood. These receptors originate from an older woman with active or convalescent COVID-19.

This clone was found once. V is TRBV18 and J is TRBJ1-5; D possibly corresponds to TRBD1 (6 bases). CDR3 length: 16 residues. Deletions cut 5 bases from V and 5 bases from J, with 19 bases between. CDR1 and CDR2 from the germline V gene are KGHSH and LQKENI. In DNA form, the CDR3 reads TGTGCCAGCTCATCAAACGGACAGAATGGAGATCAGCCCCAGCATTTT. It yields the protein CASSSNGQNGDQPQHF.

The V call is TRBV9, the J call TRBJ1-3; 7 bases map to TRBD1. Germline V gene sequence: CDR1 SGDLS, CDR2 YYNGEE. This CDR3 is 16 amino acids long. V shed 4 bases and J 0 bases; nucleotides not matched to a gene: 7. The CDR3 nucleotides are TGTGCCAGCAGCCCCGGGACAGTTGCCTCTGGAAACACCATATATTTT. Translated: CASSPGTVASGNTIYF.

The chain is built from TRBV6-5 and TRBJ1-5, with 9 nucleotides matching TRBD1. Germline assignment: CDR1 MNHEY and CDR2 SVGAGI. V was pared by 6 bases and J by 2 bases, with 5 bases of the junction left unmatched. The length of the CDR3 is 15 residues. The CDR3 protein is CASSSQGAGNQPQHF. The CDR3 nucleotides are TGTGCCAGCAGCTCACAGGGGGCGGGCAATCAGCCCCAGCATTTT.

V and J are TRBV10-3 and TRBJ1-2, with D tentatively TRBD1 (5 bases). Trimming removed 2 bases from V and 4 bases from J, with 11 bases in between. CDR1 is ENHRY, CDR2 SYGVKD, per germline. This CDR3 has 14 amino acids. CDR3 in amino acids: CAISENRDSYGYTF. The CDR3 coding sequence is TGTGCCATCAGTGAGAATCGGGACTCCTATGGCTACACCTTC.